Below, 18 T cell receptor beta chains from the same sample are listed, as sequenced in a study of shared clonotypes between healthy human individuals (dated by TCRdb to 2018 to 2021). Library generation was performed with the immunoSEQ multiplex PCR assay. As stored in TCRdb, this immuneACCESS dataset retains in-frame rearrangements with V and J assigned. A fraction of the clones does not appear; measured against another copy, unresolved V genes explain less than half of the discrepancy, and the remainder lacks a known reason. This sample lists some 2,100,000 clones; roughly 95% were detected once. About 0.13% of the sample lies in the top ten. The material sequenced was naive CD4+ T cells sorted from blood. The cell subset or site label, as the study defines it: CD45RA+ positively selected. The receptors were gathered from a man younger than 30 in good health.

The CDR3 region has the DNA TGTGCCAGCAGTAAAACAGGTCCCAATCAGCCCCAGCATTTT. It encodes CASSKTGPNQPQHF. V is TRBV6-5 and J is TRBJ1-5; D may be TRBD1 (5 bases). V dropped 5 bases and J dropped 3 bases, with 11 bases sitting between them. The CDR3 sequence is 14 residues long. CDR1 and CDR2 (germline): MNHEY, SVGAGI.

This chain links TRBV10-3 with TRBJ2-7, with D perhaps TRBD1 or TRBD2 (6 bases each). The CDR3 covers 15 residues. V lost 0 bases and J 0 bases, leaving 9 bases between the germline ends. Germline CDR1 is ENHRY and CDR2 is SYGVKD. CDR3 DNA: TGTGCCATCAGTGAGTCGGGGGGCTTCTCCTACGAGCAGTACTTC. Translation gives CAISESGGFSYEQYF.

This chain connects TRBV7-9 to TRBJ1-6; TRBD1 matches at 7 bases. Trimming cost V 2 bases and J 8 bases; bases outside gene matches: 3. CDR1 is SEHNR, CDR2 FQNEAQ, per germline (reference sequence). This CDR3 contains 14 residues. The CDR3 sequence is CASSLRGLDSPLHF. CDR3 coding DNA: TGTGCCAGCAGCTTAAGGGGGCTGGATTCACCCCTCCACTTT.

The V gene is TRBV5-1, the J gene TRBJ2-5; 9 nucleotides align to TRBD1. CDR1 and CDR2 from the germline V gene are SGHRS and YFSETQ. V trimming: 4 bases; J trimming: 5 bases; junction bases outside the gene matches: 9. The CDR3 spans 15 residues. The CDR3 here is CASSETDRGSETQYF. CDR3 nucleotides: TGCGCCAGCAGCGAAACGGACAGGGGCAGCGAGACCCAGTACTTC.

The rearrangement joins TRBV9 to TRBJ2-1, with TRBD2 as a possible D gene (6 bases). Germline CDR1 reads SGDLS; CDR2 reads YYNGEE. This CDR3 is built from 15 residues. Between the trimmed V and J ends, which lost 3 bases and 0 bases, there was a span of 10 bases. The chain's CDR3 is CASSEDSGSYNEQFF. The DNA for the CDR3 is TGTGCCAGCAGCGAGGATAGCGGCTCCTACAATGAGCAGTTCTTC.

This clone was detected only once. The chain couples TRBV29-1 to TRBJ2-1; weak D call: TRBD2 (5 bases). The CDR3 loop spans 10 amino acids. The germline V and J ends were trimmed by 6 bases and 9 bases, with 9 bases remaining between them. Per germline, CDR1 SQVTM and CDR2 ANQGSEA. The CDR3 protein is CSVQRGEQFF. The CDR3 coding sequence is TGCAGCGTGCAACGGGGTGAGCAGTTCTTC.

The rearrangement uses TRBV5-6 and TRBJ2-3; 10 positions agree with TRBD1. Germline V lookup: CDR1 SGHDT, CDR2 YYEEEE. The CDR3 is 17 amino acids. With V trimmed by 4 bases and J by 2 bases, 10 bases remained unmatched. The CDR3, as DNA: TGTGCCAGCAGCCTAAGGGACAGGGGTCTCGACACAGATACGCAGTATTTT. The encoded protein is CASSLRDRGLDTDTQYF.

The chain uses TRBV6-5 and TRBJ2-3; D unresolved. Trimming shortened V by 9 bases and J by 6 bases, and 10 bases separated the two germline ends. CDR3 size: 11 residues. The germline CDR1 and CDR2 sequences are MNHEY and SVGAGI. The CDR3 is CASFGPDTQYF. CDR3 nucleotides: TGTGCCAGTTTCGGTCCCGATACGCAGTATTTT.

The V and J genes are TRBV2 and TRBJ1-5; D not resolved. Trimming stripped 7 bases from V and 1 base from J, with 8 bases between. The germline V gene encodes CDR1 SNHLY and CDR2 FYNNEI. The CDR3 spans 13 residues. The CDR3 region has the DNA TGTGCCAGCAATACGGACAGCAATCAGCCCCAGCATTTT. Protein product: CASNTDSNQPQHF.

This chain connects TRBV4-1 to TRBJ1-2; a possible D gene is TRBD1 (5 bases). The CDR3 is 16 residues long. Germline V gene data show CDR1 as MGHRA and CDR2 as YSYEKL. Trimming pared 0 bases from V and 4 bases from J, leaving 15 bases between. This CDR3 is CASSQDLTGNFYGYTF. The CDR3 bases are TGCGCCAGCAGCCAAGATCTCACAGGCAATTTCTATGGCTACACCTTC.

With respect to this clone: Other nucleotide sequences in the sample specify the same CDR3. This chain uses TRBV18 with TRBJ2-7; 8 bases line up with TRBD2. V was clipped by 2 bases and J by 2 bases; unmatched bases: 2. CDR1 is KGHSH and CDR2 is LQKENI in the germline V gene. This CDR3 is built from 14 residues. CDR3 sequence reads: CASSPTSGTYEQYF. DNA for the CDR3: TGTGCCAGCTCACCAACTAGCGGCACCTACGAGCAGTACTTC.

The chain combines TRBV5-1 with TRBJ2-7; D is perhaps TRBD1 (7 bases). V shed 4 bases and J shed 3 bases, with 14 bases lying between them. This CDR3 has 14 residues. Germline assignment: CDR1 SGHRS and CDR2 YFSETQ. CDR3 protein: CASSRSGGIYEQYF. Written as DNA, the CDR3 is TGCGCCAGCAGCCGCTCAGGGGGGATCTACGAGCAGTACTTC.

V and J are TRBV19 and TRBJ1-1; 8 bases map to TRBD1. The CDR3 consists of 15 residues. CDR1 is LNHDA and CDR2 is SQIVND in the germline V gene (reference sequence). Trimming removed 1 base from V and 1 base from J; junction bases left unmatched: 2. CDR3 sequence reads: CASSIGTGSNTEAFF. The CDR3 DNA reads TGTGCCAGTAGTATAGGGACAGGGTCGAACACTGAAGCTTTCTTT. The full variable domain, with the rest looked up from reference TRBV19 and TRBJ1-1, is DGGITQSPKYLFRKEGQNVTLSCEQNLNHDAMYWYRQDPGQGLRLIYYSQIVNDFQKGDIAEGYSVSREKKESFPLTVTSAQKNPTAFYLCASSIGTGSNTEAFFGQGTRLTVV.

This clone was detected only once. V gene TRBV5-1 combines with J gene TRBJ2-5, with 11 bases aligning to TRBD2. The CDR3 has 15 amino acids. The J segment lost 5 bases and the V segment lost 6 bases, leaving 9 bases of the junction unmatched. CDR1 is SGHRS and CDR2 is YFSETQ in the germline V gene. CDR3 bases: TGCGCCAGCACCCTCCCGGGACTAGCGGTGGAGACCCAGTACTTC. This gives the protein CASTLPGLAVETQYF.

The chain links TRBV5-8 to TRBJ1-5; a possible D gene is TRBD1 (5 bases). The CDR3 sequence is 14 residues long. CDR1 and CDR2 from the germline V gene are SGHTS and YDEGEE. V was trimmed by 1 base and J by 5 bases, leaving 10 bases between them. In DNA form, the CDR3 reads TGTGCCAGCAGCTTGATGCAGGGAGATCAGCCCCAGCATTTT. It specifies CASSLMQGDQPQHF.

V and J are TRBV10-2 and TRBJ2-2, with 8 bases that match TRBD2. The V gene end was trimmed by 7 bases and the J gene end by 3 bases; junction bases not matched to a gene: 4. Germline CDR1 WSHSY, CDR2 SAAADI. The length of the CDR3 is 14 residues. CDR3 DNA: TGCGCCAGCACCGGGACTAGACACACCGGGGAGCTGTTTTTT. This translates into CASTGTRHTGELFF.

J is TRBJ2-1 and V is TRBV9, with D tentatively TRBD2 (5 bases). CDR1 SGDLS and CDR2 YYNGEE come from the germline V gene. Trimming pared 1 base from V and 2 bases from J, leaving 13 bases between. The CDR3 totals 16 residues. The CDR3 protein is CASSVLISGTYNEQFF. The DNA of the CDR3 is TGTGCCAGCAGCGTATTGATCAGCGGTACCTACAATGAGCAGTTCTTC.

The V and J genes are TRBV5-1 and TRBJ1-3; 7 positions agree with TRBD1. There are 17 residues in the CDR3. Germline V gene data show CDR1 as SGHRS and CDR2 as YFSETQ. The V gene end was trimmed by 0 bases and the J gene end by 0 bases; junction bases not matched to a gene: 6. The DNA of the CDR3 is TGCGCCAGCAGCTTGGGGGGGACAGCAAGCTCTGGAAACACCATATATTTT. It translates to CASSLGGTASSGNTIYF.